Listed below are T cell receptor beta chains from one sample, sequenced in a study of blood T cell repertoires in COVID-19. Profiled with immunoSEQ multiplex PCR; TCRdb holds only in-frame clones, not every one. The repertoire holds 250,000 to 350,000 clones, with over 85% as singletons. Sample: PBMCs or T cells enriched from blood (not recorded which). These receptors all come from a woman aged 45-59 years who had been exposed to COVID-19. Both conserved end residues are part of each CDR3. D genes are given only for firm matches. The size entry is marked missing in some rows and otherwise reads once, few, many or a size class.

V	size	J	D	CDR3	DNA
TRBV27	.	TRBJ1-5	.	CASSLVGGFSNQPQHF	TGTGCCAGCAGTTTAGTCGGGGGGTTCAGCAATCAGCCCCAGCATTTT
TRBV3-1/TRBV3-2	.	TRBJ2-5	.	CASSQARRGETQYF	TGTGCCAGCAGCCAAGCCCGCCGGGGAGAGACCCAGTACTTC
TRBV3-1/TRBV3-2	.	TRBJ2-7	TRBD1	CASSQTGQGPYEQYF	TGTGCCAGCAGCCAAACGGGACAGGGCCCGTACGAGCAGTACTTC
TRBV7-6	.	TRBJ2-3	TRBD1	CASSLTGGNADTQYF	TGTGCCAGCAGCCTCACAGGGGGCAATGCAGATACGCAGTATTTT
TRBV19	few	TRBJ1-5	.	CASSIVEQNQPQHF	TGTGCCAGTAGTATAGTCGAACAGAATCAGCCCCAGCATTTT
TRBV3-1/TRBV3-2	.	TRBJ2-3	.	CASSQAGAADTQYF	TGTGCCAGCAGCCAAGCAGGGGCCGCCGATACGCAGTATTTT
TRBV27	.	TRBJ1-2	.	CASRAAGALANYGYTF	TGTGCCAGCAGAGCTGCAGGGGCGTTAGCTAACTATGGCTACACCTTC
TRBV3-1/TRBV3-2	.	TRBJ1-3	.	CASSRNSPGQTSSGNTIYF	TGTGCCAGCAGCCGAAACAGCCCCGGACAGACGAGCTCTGGAAACACCATATATTTT
TRBV27	.	TRBJ1-2	.	CASSFRSNYGYTF	TGTGCCAGCAGTTTTCGCAGTAACTATGGCTACACCTTC
TRBV7-9	.	TRBJ2-7	.	CASGAAGYEQYF	TGTGCCAGCGGGGCGGCTGGATACGAGCAGTACTTC
TRBV6-1	.	TRBJ2-7	TRBD1	CASSEKGQGSREQYF	TGTGCCAGCAGTGAAAAGGGACAGGGGTCACGCGAGCAGTACTTC
TRBV5-4	once	TRBJ1-2	.	CASSLLQANYGYTF	TGTGCCAGCAGCTTGCTACAGGCTAACTATGGCTACACCTTC
TRBV9	.	TRBJ1-3	TRBD1	CASSASGTGPTSGNTIYF	TGTGCCAGCAGCGCCTCGGGGACAGGGCCCACCTCTGGAAACACCATATATTTT
TRBV3-1/TRBV3-2	.	TRBJ1-2	TRBD1	CASSQGTGGVSGYTF	TGTGCCAGCAGCCAGGGGACAGGGGGCGTAAGTGGCTACACCTTC
TRBV28	.	TRBJ2-2	TRBD1	CASSPGQVNTGELFF	TGTGCCAGCAGTCCTGGACAGGTCAACACCGGGGAGCTGTTTTTT
TRBV28	.	TRBJ1-2	.	CASSLGLMYGYTF	TGTGCCAGCAGTCTCGGGTTGATGTATGGCTACACCTTC
TRBV12-3/TRBV12-4	.	TRBJ1-6	TRBD1	CASKDRGDSPLHF	TGTGCCAGCAAGGACAGGGGGGATTCACCCCTCCACTTT
TRBV10-3	.	TRBJ2-1	TRBD2	CAIRATSGGAAGNEQFF	TGTGCCATCAGGGCTACTAGCGGGGGGGCCGCGGGCAATGAGCAGTTCTTC
TRBV3-1/TRBV3-2	.	TRBJ1-5	.	CASSYTGSNQPQHF	TGTGCCAGCAGTTATACAGGTAGCAATCAGCCCCAGCATTTT
TRBV24-1	.	TRBJ2-7	TRBD1	CATSDTGGLHEQYF	TGTGCCACCAGTGACACAGGGGGTTTACACGAGCAGTACTTC
TRBV18	.	TRBJ2-7	TRBD1	CASSPPGQGGAYEQYF	TGTGCCAGCTCACCTCCCGGACAGGGAGGTGCCTACGAGCAGTACTTC
TRBV30	.	TRBJ2-2	TRBD1	CAWDRTGSNTGELFF	TGTGCCTGGGATCGGACAGGCTCGAACACCGGGGAGCTGTTTTTT
TRBV6-5	.	TRBJ1-2	TRBD1	CASSDSGGFSGYTF	TGTGCCAGCAGCGACTCAGGGGGCTTTAGTGGCTACACCTTC
TRBV7-2	.	TRBJ2-2	TRBD2	CASSSRGGLGTGELFF	TGTGCCAGCAGCTCGCGGGGGGGCCTCGGCACCGGGGAGCTGTTTTTT
TRBV28	.	TRBJ1-5	TRBD1	CASSRGQGILQPQHF	TGTGCCAGCAGTAGGGGACAGGGGATTCTTCAGCCCCAGCATTTT
TRBV29-1	.	TRBJ2-7	.	CSAGEDYEQYF	TGCAGCGCCGGAGAAGACTACGAGCAGTACTTC
TRBV15	.	TRBJ2-7	.	CATSRAADTSSYEQYF	TGTGCCACCAGCAGAGCCGCAGACACAAGCTCCTACGAGCAGTACTTC
TRBV19	.	TRBJ1-2	.	CASKAWRGPEGYTF	TGTGCCAGTAAGGCCTGGAGGGGACCAGAGGGCTACACCTTC
TRBV5-1	.	TRBJ1-6	TRBD1	CASSSTGTGISPLHF	TGCGCCAGCAGCTCCACCGGGACAGGAATTTCACCCCTCCACTTT
TRBV19	.	TRBJ2-1	.	CASSNRPKGSSYNEQFF	TGTGCCAGTAGTAACCGACCTAAAGGGAGCTCCTACAATGAGCAGTTCTTC
TRBV7-9	.	TRBJ1-2	.	CASSSQDSGDYTF	TGTGCCAGCAGCTCCCAGGACAGTGGTGACTACACCTTC
TRBV6-5	.	TRBJ1-1	TRBD1	CASSYSGQDIAFF	TGTGCCAGCAGTTACTCGGGACAGGACATAGCTTTCTTT
TRBV5-1	.	TRBJ2-3	.	CASSARGTAQDTQYF	TGCGCCAGCAGCGCACGGGGGACTGCCCAAGATACGCAGTATTTT
TRBV10-3	.	TRBJ2-7	.	CAISDISYEQYF	TGTGCCATCAGTGACATCTCCTACGAGCAGTACTTC
TRBV7-6	.	TRBJ1-5	.	CASSLQKDGGVNQPQHF	TGTGCCAGCAGCTTACAAAAAGACGGGGGGGTTAATCAGCCCCAGCATTTT
TRBV5-1	.	TRBJ2-7	.	CASSFSSLPGESYEQYF	TGCGCCAGCAGCTTCAGCTCATTACCAGGGGAATCCTACGAGCAGTACTTC
TRBV7-8	once	TRBJ2-1	.	CASSPWVEYNEQFF	TGTGCCAGCAGCCCGTGGGTGGAGTACAATGAGCAGTTCTTC
TRBV7-9	.	TRBJ1-1	.	CASSSSGLNTEAFF	TGTGCCAGCAGCTCATCTGGGCTGAACACTGAAGCTTTCTTT
TRBV30	once	TRBJ2-1	TRBD1	CAWTGQGVSYNEQFF	TGTGCCTGGACGGGTCAGGGGGTCTCCTACAATGAGCAGTTCTTC
TRBV4-1	.	TRBJ1-4	TRBD1	CASSSTGQGDEKLFF	TGCGCCAGCAGCTCAACAGGACAGGGGGATGAAAAACTGTTTTTT
TRBV4-1	.	TRBJ2-1	.	CASSQELRNEQFF	TGCGCCAGCAGCCAAGAGCTGCGGAATGAGCAGTTCTTC
TRBV28	.	TRBJ2-7	.	CASSLFGSYEQYF	TGTGCCAGCAGTTTATTTGGGAGTTACGAGCAGTACTTC
TRBV2	.	TRBJ2-2	.	CASVRGYGELFF	TGTGCCAGCGTCCGGGGTTACGGGGAGCTGTTTTTT
TRBV2	.	TRBJ1-2	.	CASRTGTNYGYTF	TGTGCCAGCAGAACAGGGACAAACTATGGCTACACCTTC
TRBV21-1	.	TRBJ2-1	.	CAIETGKKGEQFF	TGTGCCATCGAGACAGGGAAGAAGGGTGAGCAGTTCTTC
TRBV2	few	TRBJ1-1	TRBD1	CASSQQGWGTEAFF	TGTGCCAGCAGCCAACAGGGGTGGGGCACTGAAGCTTTCTTT
TRBV28	.	TRBJ1-2	.	CASSLNPQQAPGYTF	TGTGCCAGCAGTTTAAATCCCCAGCAGGCCCCTGGCTACACCTTC
TRBV4-1	.	TRBJ2-2	TRBD1	CASSRSGQGVPGELFF	TGCGCCAGCAGCCGATCCGGACAGGGGGTTCCCGGGGAGCTGTTTTTT
TRBV6-5	.	TRBJ1-1	TRBD1	CASSQTDYTGDEAFF	TGTGCCAGCAGCCAGACCGACTATACAGGGGACGAAGCTTTCTTT
TRBV11-2	few	TRBJ2-1	TRBD1	CASRSAGGNEQFF	TGTGCCAGCAGATCGGCAGGGGGCAATGAGCAGTTCTTC
TRBV19	once	TRBJ2-2	.	CASSTHKNTGELFF	TGTGCCAGTAGTACTCACAAGAACACCGGGGAGCTGTTTTTT
TRBV7-2	.	TRBJ2-7	TRBD2	CASSLGAAGGDYEQYF	TGTGCCAGCAGCTTAGGTGCGGCGGGGGGTGACTACGAGCAGTACTTC
TRBV5-1	.	TRBJ1-4	TRBD1	CASSPLRQGINEKLFF	TGCGCCAGCAGCCCACTCCGACAGGGTATTAATGAAAAACTGTTTTTT
TRBV5-1	.	TRBJ2-7	.	CASSLDMGGKQYF	TGCGCCAGCAGCTTGGATATGGGGGGAAAGCAGTACTTC
TRBV19	.	TRBJ1-5	TRBD1	CASSFLDRGGQPQHF	TGTGCCAGTAGTTTCCTGGACAGGGGAGGTCAGCCCCAGCATTTT